These 12 T cell receptor beta chains were all obtained from the same sample, sequenced in a study of Ad26.COV2.S vaccination and SARS-CoV-2 variants. The sample's treatment: some 20 received Ad26.COV2.S at low or high dose, single or two shots; five or six received placebo; per-sample allocation not given. Vaccine and placebo recipients were sampled on day 63 after the first injection. Libraries were prepared by immunoSEQ multiplex PCR; TCRdb keeps only in-frame clonotypes and omits some of them. The table lists 500,000 or so clones, 89% of them singletons. Sequences were derived from peripheral blood, sampled in a trial of Ad26.COV2.S vaccine versus placebo. Receptors originate from a person aged 18-65 years who received the Ad26.COV2.S COVID-19 vaccine or a placebo.

This chain connects TRBV19 to TRBJ1-5, with 12 bases aligning to TRBD1. V lost 8 bases, J lost 7 bases, and 15 bases stayed unmatched. The CDR3 is made up of 17 amino acids. Germline loops: CDR1 LNHDA, CDR2 SQIVND (reference sequence). CDR3 bases: TGTGCCAGTCTCGGTGGGACAGGGGGCTGGCTAGGACAGCCCCAGCATTTT. Translation gives CASLGGTGGWLGQPQHF.

CDR3 region: CASNPTGTRSSNYGYTF. The CDR3 DNA is TGCGCCAGCAACCCTACCGGGACAAGGTCCTCTAACTATGGCTACACCTTC. J is TRBJ1-2 and V is TRBV23-1, with D possibly being TRBD1 (6 bases). TRBV23-1 falls under the ORF class, with uncertain function. Trimming cost V 7 bases and J 0 bases, with 21 bases left between them. This CDR3 region has 17 residues.

V usage is TRBV9 and J usage is TRBJ1-3; no clear D gene. CDR3 length: 16 amino acids. Per germline, CDR1 SGDLS and CDR2 YYNGEE. Trimming pared 4 bases from V and 0 bases from J, leaving 14 bases between. The CDR3 region has the DNA TGTGCCAGCAGCCCCGGGCCGGCCTACTCTGGAAACACCATATATTTT. It is translated as CASSPGPAYSGNTIYF.

The chain recombines TRBV5-1 with TRBJ2-7; the match to TRBD1 covers 12 bases. CDR1 is SGHRS, CDR2 YFSETQ, per germline. This CDR3 has 14 residues. With V trimmed by 4 bases and J by 5 bases, 4 bases remained unmatched. The CDR3 loop reads CASSRGTGGHEQYF. CDR3 in DNA: TGCGCCAGCAGCCGAGGGACAGGGGGCCACGAGCAGTACTTC.

The V call is TRBV5-8, the J call TRBJ2-7; 7 bases line up with TRBD2. Germline values: CDR1 SGHTS, CDR2 YDEGEE. The CDR3 contains 15 residues. The trim removed 0 bases at V and 3 bases at J, leaving 6 bases unmatched. The chain's CDR3 is CASSLVGGEFYEQYF. DNA for the CDR3: TGTGCCAGCAGCTTGGTTGGGGGGGAGTTCTACGAGCAGTACTTC.

The J gene is TRBJ1-3, the V gene TRBV4-1; D gene uncertain. This CDR3 contains 14 residues. Germline loops: CDR1 MGHRA, CDR2 YSYEKL. V gave up 0 bases and J gave up 5 bases, with 8 bases separating them. CDR3 amino acids: CASSQDSRRNTIYF. CDR3 sequence (DNA): TGCGCCAGCAGCCAAGATTCCCGGAGAAACACCATATATTTT.

Notes on this clone: This specimen includes other DNA sequences encoding the same CDR3. The J gene is TRBJ1-4, the V gene TRBV11-2; D gene ambiguous. CDR1 is SGHAT, CDR2 FQNNGV, per germline. This CDR3 contains 16 residues. V was shortened by 4 bases and J by 4 bases, with 16 bases between the two germline ends. The DNA for the CDR3 is TGTGCCAGCAGCTCATTACGTCGGGGAAGTAATGAAAAACTGTTTTTT. Translation: CASSSLRRGSNEKLFF.

The V and J genes are TRBV7-2 and TRBJ2-1, with 10 nucleotides matching TRBD1. The V segment lost 5 bases and the J segment 9 bases; nucleotides outside the gene matches: 10. CDR1 is SGHTA, CDR2 FQGNSA, per germline. This CDR3 region has 15 residues. Written as DNA, the CDR3 is TGTGCCAGCAGCGTTGGTCGACAGGGGGCTAGTGAGCAGTTCTTC. Residues: CASSVGRQGASEQFF. Together with reference TRBV7-2 and TRBJ2-1, the CDR3 gives the full variable domain: GAGVSQSPSNKVTEKGKDVELRCDPISGHTALYWYRQSLGQGLEFLIYFQGNSAPDKSGLPSDRFSAERTGGSVSTLTIQRTQQEDSAVYLCASSVGRQGASEQFFGPGTRLTVL.

Here the CDR3 DNA reads TGTGCCAGCTCACCACCCTTTATCTATGGCTACACCTTC. Its translation: CASSPPFIYGYTF. The gene calls are TRBV18 and TRBJ1-2; D uncertain. Germline values: CDR1 KGHSH, CDR2 LQKENI. V gave up 0 bases and J gave up 4 bases, with 6 bases separating them. The CDR3 runs 13 residues.

CDR3 in amino acids: CASSFSGGAPRAQYF. DNA for the CDR3: TGTGCCAGCAGCTTCTCAGGGGGAGCCCCGAGGGCCCAGTACTTC. The V call is TRBV7-3, the J call TRBJ2-5; 7 nucleotides line up with TRBD1. The CDR3 contains 15 residues. V was pared by 3 bases and J by 9 bases, with 13 bases of the junction left unmatched. Germline values: CDR1 SGHTA, CDR2 FQGTGA.

The gene calls are TRBV13 and TRBJ2-5, with D perhaps TRBD2 (6 bases). The germline V and J ends were trimmed by 2 bases and 1 base, with 14 bases remaining between them. The germline V gene has CDR1 PRHDT and CDR2 FYEKMQ (reference sequence). This CDR3 has 16 residues. In DNA, the CDR3 is TGTGCCAGCAGCTTATTTGCGGGGAGGTCCCAAGAGACCCAGTACTTC. This translates into CASSLFAGRSQETQYF.

This chain links TRBV6-5 with TRBJ2-1; D not resolved. Germline V gene sequence: CDR1 MNHEY, CDR2 SVGAGI. Trimming removed 4 bases from V and 4 bases from J, with 8 bases in between. This CDR3 region has 13 residues. The CDR3 coding sequence is TGTGCCAGCAGTTCGACCGGGTACAATGAGCAGTTCTTC. Translation gives CASSSTGYNEQFF.